This T cell receptor (beta chain) stems from a study of somatic mutations in cytotoxic T cells in rheumatoid arthritis. Looking at the study overall: Blood from the patient (about 30 ml EDTA) was drawn right after diagnosis, pretreatment.

Libraries were prepared by immunoSEQ multiplex PCR; TCRdb keeps only in-frame clonotypes and omits some of them. The sample carries fewer than 14,000 clones, approximately 79% recorded once. Trimming cost V 3 bases and J 4 bases, with 10 bases left between them. The CDR3 is 13 amino acids. Germline values: CDR1 LNHDA, CDR2 SQIVND (reference sequence). This clone was observed a single time. The TCR originated in an adult with rheumatoid arthritis. V gene TRBV19 combines with J gene TRBJ2-7; no definite D call. Sequencing was carried out using CD8+ T cells sorted from blood. In nucleotides, the CDR3 is TGTGCCAGTAGTATGGGGTTGGGTTACGAGCAGTACTTC. Its protein is CASSMGLGYEQYF.